A selection of T cell receptor beta chains follows, all from one sample in a study of shared clonotypes between healthy human individuals. Only in-frame clones appear in the TCRdb table, and some are missing; sequencing was by immunoSEQ multiplex PCR. The sample includes roughly 220,000 clones, approximately 65% seen only once; the top ten take 11%. Sequencing was performed on memory CD4+ T cells sorted from blood. The receptors were gathered from a man aged 25-45 years in good health. Each CDR3 is given with its conserved first and last residue. The D gene is left open where the match is weak. Expanded clones are given a class, and other clones once, few, many or no size at all.

j_gene | v_gene | abundance | d_gene | CDR3nt | CDR3aa
TRBJ2-7 | TRBV5-1 | . | . | TGCGCCAGCAGCGGGAACTACGAGCAGTACTTC | CASSGNYEQYF
TRBJ2-3 | TRBV7-9 | few | . | TGTGCCAGCAGCTTTTTTCCAGACACAGATACGCAGTATTTT | CASSFFPDTDTQYF
TRBJ2-3 | TRBV6-1 | many | . | TGTGCCAGCAGTGGGGCGAAGACAGATACGCAGTATTTT | CASSGAKTDTQYF
TRBJ1-5 | TRBV19 | . | . | TGTGCCAGTAGTACCCAGGACAATCAGCCCCAGCATTTT | CASSTQDNQPQHF
TRBJ2-5 | TRBV6-5 | . | . | TGTGCCAGCAGCGATACCCAAGAGACCCAGTACTTC | CASSDTQETQYF
TRBJ1-1 | TRBV14 | . | . | TGTGCCAGCAGCCGGTGGGGGGGGAACACTGAAGCTTTCTTT | CASSRWGGNTEAFF
TRBJ1-5 | TRBV5-8 | . | . | TGTGCCAGCAGCCATCGACAGGTTATAAATCAGCCCCAGCATTTT | CASSHRQVINQPQHF
TRBJ2-1 | TRBV5-1 | . | . | TGCGCCAGCAGCTTGGTGGGTCTGCCCGGCAATGAGCAGTTCTTC | CASSLVGLPGNEQFF
TRBJ2-2 | TRBV6-5 | . | . | TGTGCCAGCAGTTCCAAGGCCACCGGGGAGCTGTTTTTT | CASSSKATGELFF
TRBJ1-1 | TRBV5-5 | . | . | TGTGCCAGCAGCAGGCCGGGCACTGAAGCTTTCTTT | CASSRPGTEAFF
TRBJ2-6 | TRBV4-3 | . | . | TGCGCCAGCAGTCTAGAGGTCGTTCTTGGGCTTACTGGGGCCAACGTCCTGACTTTC | CASSLEVVLGLTGANVLTF
TRBJ2-7 | TRBV25-1 | . | . | TGTGCCAGCAGTGATCCCTCTGGGGTCGAGCAGTACTTC | CASSDPSGVEQYF
TRBJ2-7 | TRBV5-4 | . | TRBD2 | TGTGCCAGCAGCTTGGAAAGGGGAGGGACCTACGAGCAGTACTTC | CASSLERGGTYEQYF
TRBJ2-1 | TRBV11-2 | . | . | TGTGCCAGCAGCCCCATCTGGGCAAAGGTGCAGTTCTTC | CASSPIWAKVQFF
TRBJ2-3 | TRBV5-1 | few | TRBD2 | TGCGCCAGCAGCCTTAGCGGGAGGGCCTCAGATACGCAGTATTTT | CASSLSGRASDTQYF
TRBJ2-1 | TRBV11-2 | few | . | TGTGCCAGCAGCTTAGTCGGGGCCTACAATGAGCAGTTCTTC | CASSLVGAYNEQFF
TRBJ1-2 | TRBV6-4 | few | . | TGTGCCAGCAGGGCCCCGGGGCTAGATGGCTACACCTTC | CASRAPGLDGYTF
TRBJ1-4 | TRBV7-2 | . | . | TGTGCCAGCAGGGACGACAGGGAAAAACTGTTTTTT | CASRDDREKLFF
TRBJ2-7 | TRBV5-6 | . | . | TGTGCCAGCAGCCTCATGGCCTCCTACGAGCAGTACTTC | CASSLMASYEQYF
TRBJ1-3 | TRBV5-1 | . | . | TGCGCCAGCAGCTTGGAGGCCCAGGGAAACACCATATATTTT | CASSLEAQGNTIYF
TRBJ2-1 | TRBV14 | . | . | TGTGCCAGCAGCCAAGACGGGGCCAATTTAAAGCAGTTCTTC | CASSQDGANLKQFF
TRBJ2-1 | TRBV10-3 | . | TRBD1 | TGTGCCATCAGTGAACAGGACAGGGACAACTACAATGAGCAGTTCTTC | CAISEQDRDNYNEQFF
TRBJ2-1 | TRBV10-1 | . | TRBD2 | TGCGCCAGCAGTGACCGATGGGGACTAGCGGCCCAAAGTGAGCAGTTCTTC | CASSDRWGLAAQSEQFF
TRBJ2-2 | TRBV7-8 | . | TRBD2 | TGTGCCAGCAGCTTGACTAGCGGGAGTGTTTCTAGGTTTTTT | CASSLTSGSVSRFF
TRBJ1-2 | TRBV6-5 | many | . | TGTGCCAGCAGTTATGGGGGTCCCTTTACAGGCTACACCTTC | CASSYGGPFTGYTF
TRBJ2-1 | TRBV4-3 | . | TRBD2 | TGCGCCAGCAGCCGAAGACTAGCGGGAGGCTACAATGAGCAGTTCTTC | CASSRRLAGGYNEQFF
TRBJ1-5 | TRBV2 | . | . | TGTGCCAGCAGTTCGGGTCAGAGCTTAGGGCCCCAGCATTTT | CASSSGQSLGPQHF
TRBJ2-3 | TRBV5-6 | . | TRBD2 | TGTGCCAGCAGCAGTCTACTAGCGGGAGTGACAGATACGCAGTATTTT | CASSSLLAGVTDTQYF
TRBJ1-2 | TRBV6-1 | once | TRBD1 | TGTGCCAGCAGTGAGACCACAGGGGCGGACTATGGCTACACCTTC | CASSETTGADYGYTF
TRBJ2-7 | TRBV28 | . | . | TGTGCCAGCAGTGCCGGGACCCGATCACTTCGCGAGCAGTACTTC | CASSAGTRSLREQYF
TRBJ2-1 | TRBV14 | few | TRBD2 | TGTGCCAGCAGCCTAGATCCGGGACTAGCGGGAGGGCCGAGGGTGCATGAGCAGTTCTTC | CASSLDPGLAGGPRVHEQFF
TRBJ2-7 | TRBV14 | many | TRBD2 | TGTGCCAGCAGCCAAGGACTAGCGGGCGAGCAGTACTTC | CASSQGLAGEQYF
TRBJ2-1 | TRBV7-2 | . | . | TGTGCCAGCAGCCCCGCGCACGGAGAGGGGTTAAGGAAGCAGTTCTTC | CASSPAHGEGLRKQFF
TRBJ2-7 | TRBV14 | . | . | TGTGCCAGCAGCCAAGATTGGACCGGCGAGCAGTACTTC | CASSQDWTGEQYF
TRBJ1-2 | TRBV7-3 | many | . | TGTGCCAGCAGCTTATCACAGGGAAATGGCTACACCTTC | CASSLSQGNGYTF
TRBJ2-7 | TRBV29-1 | once | . | TGCAGCGTTGGGGGAACCGGGACACCGAGAAATTACGAGCAGTACTTC | CSVGGTGTPRNYEQYF
TRBJ2-1 | TRBV11-3 | few | TRBD1 | TGTGCCAGCAGCCAACGTAAGGGACAGGGTTCTCGGGAGCAGTTCTTC | CASSQRKGQGSREQFF
TRBJ2-1 | TRBV11-3 | . | . | TGTGCCAGCAGCTTATTGGAGTGGGGAGTTATCTTGTACAATGAGCAGTTCTTC | CASSLLEWGVILYNEQFF
TRBJ1-2 | TRBV7-2 | . | . | TGTGCCAGCAGCTCAGGCCGGGGCATTGTAGGGGGCTACACCTTC | CASSSGRGIVGGYTF
TRBJ2-3 | TRBV7-2 | . | . | TGTGCCAGCAGCTTAAACAGGGTCACAGATACGCAGTATTTT | CASSLNRVTDTQYF
TRBJ1-5 | TRBV6-5 | . | . | TGTGCCAGCAGTTTCCGTACGGGGGTGGTGCAGCCCCAGCATTTT | CASSFRTGVVQPQHF
TRBJ1-3 | TRBV5-4 | . | . | TGTGCCAGCAGCGCTGACTTAACGGTGAAAAACACCATATATTTT | CASSADLTVKNTIYF
TRBJ2-7 | TRBV6-5 | few | . | TGTGCCAGCACCCCTCAAGGGGCTGCAGCCTACGAGCAGTACTTC | CASTPQGAAAYEQYF
TRBJ2-2 | TRBV5-6 | many | . | TGTGCCAGCAGCTTCGGACTCTCCGTCACCGGGGAGCTGTTTTTT | CASSFGLSVTGELFF
TRBJ2-5 | TRBV5-1 | . | TRBD1 | TGCGCCAGCAGCTTGGGGTTTCCCGGGACAGGGGTCCAAGAGACCCAGTACTTC | CASSLGFPGTGVQETQYF
TRBJ1-1 | TRBV5-5 | . | . | TGTGCCAGCAGCCGAAGCGGGACTCCCATGAACACTGAAGCTTTCTTT | CASSRSGTPMNTEAFF
TRBJ2-3 | TRBV5-1 | . | TRBD2 | TGCGCCAGCAGCCGGACTAGCGACACAGATACGCAGTATTTT | CASSRTSDTDTQYF
TRBJ2-7 | TRBV11-2 | many | . | TGTGCCAGCAGCTCCATAGGGGCTAGCGAGCAGTACTTC | CASSSIGASEQYF
TRBJ2-3 | TRBV5-6 | . | TRBD2 | TGTGCCAGCAGCTTCCTAGCGGGAGACGTCGCAGATACGCAGTATTTT | CASSFLAGDVADTQYF